The entry below describes one T cell receptor (beta chain). The data stem from a study of OX40 agonist ivuxolimab in advanced cancers. Study information: The dose of intravenous ivuxolimab that patients received every 2 weeks ranged from 0.01 to 10 mg/kg.

Sequencing was performed with immunoSEQ multiplex PCR; in TCRdb, only in-frame clones are kept and a portion is missing. The table includes some 81,000 clones, about 86% detected once. The length of the CDR3 is 15 residues. V lost 6 bases and J lost 4, with 18 bases in between. Per germline, CDR1 MNHEY and CDR2 SVGAGI. This clonotype was sampled from an adult with an advanced solid tumor such as melanoma, head and neck, liver or kidney cancer. The chain carries TRBV6-5 and TRBJ1-2; possibly TRBD1 for D (6 bases). The specimen comprised CD4+ or CD8+ T cells sorted from blood, sampled in a trial of the OX40 agonist ivuxolimab. DNA of the CDR3: TGTGCCAGCAGCGGACAGACCTTAATGGGCTATGGCTACACCTTC. Protein sequence: CASSGQTLMGYGYTF.